One and the same sample provided the 22 T cell receptor beta chains below, sequenced in a study of T cell changes during pregnancy in multiple sclerosis (dated by TCRdb to between 2017 and 2020). Library preparation used the immunoSEQ multiplex PCR assay. TCRdb obtained this table from immuneACCESS and retained in-frame rearrangements with V and J assigned. These tables miss some clones; where compared with another copy, unresolved V genes account for less than half of the shortfall, and the remainder is unexplained. For this sample there are 30,000 to 35,000 clones; about 88% appear just once. The leading ten clones occupy approximately 6.5% of the sample. Sample: CD8+ T cells from peripheral blood mononuclear cells, taken in the second trimester of pregnancy. The receptors shown here come from a female donor with multiple sclerosis, enrolled in a pregnancy study.

This clone showed up just once. The chain recombines TRBV10-2 with TRBJ2-1, with D possibly being TRBD2 (6 bases). This CDR3 comprises 16 residues. Trimming took 6 bases from V and 2 from J, leaving 17 bases between them. Germline V gene data show CDR1 as WSHSY and CDR2 as SAAADI. CDR3 residues: CASSSVGGPPYNEQFF. Here the CDR3 DNA reads TGCGCCAGCAGCTCGGTAGGAGGGCCGCCCTACAATGAGCAGTTCTTC.

The chain is built from TRBV7-9 and TRBJ1-4; 7 bases map to TRBD1. The junction had 13 bases not matched to a gene; V was cut back by 4 bases and J by 5 bases. Looked up from germline, CDR1 is SEHNR and CDR2 is FQNEAQ (reference sequence). This CDR3 spans 17 amino acids. The CDR3 sequence: CASSSEGAGRWNEKLFF. The CDR3 bases are TGTGCCAGCAGCTCCGAGGGGGCGGGACGGTGGAATGAAAAACTGTTTTTT.

The rearrangement uses TRBV4-1 and TRBJ1-5, with D unresolved. Trimming shortened V by 2 bases and J by 0 bases, and 11 bases separated the two germline ends. Per the germline V gene, CDR1 is MGHRA and CDR2 is YSYEKL. CDR3 length: 16 amino acids. The CDR3 DNA is TGCGCCAGCAGCCAAAGTCCAGGCTTTAGCAATCAGCCCCAGCATTTT. Residues: CASSQSPGFSNQPQHF.

The rearrangement joins TRBV25-1 to TRBJ2-7; 9 bases align to TRBD2. The V gene end was trimmed by 5 bases and the J gene end by 7 bases; junction bases not matched to a gene: 12. Germline lookup yields CDR1 MGHDK and CDR2 SYGVNS. The CDR3 extends over 15 amino acids. The CDR3 bases are TGTGCCAGCAGTCTTCCTAGCGGGGAACTGGGGGAGCAGTACTTC. Translation gives CASSLPSGELGEQYF.

CDR3 DNA: TGTGCCAGCACGGACACCTTGAACACTGAAGCTTTCTTT. It codes for CASTDTLNTEAFF. This chain connects TRBV11-2 to TRBJ1-1, with a possible D match to TRBD1 (5 bases). Deletions cut 7 bases from V and 0 bases from J, with 9 bases between. The CDR3 consists of 13 residues. Germline assignment: CDR1 SGHAT and CDR2 FQNNGV.

Sample share makes this clone medium-sized. The rearrangement joins TRBV4-2 to TRBJ2-3; 16 nucleotides match TRBD2. There are 16 residues in the CDR3. Trimming removed 4 bases from V and 5 bases from J; junction bases left unmatched: 3. From germline, CDR1 is LGHNA and CDR2 YNFKEQ. DNA of the CDR3: TGTGCCAGCAGCCCGGGACTAGCGGGAGGGGGAGATACGCAGTATTTT. It translates to CASSPGLAGGGDTQYF.

This chain joins TRBV9 and TRBJ2-1, with 8 bases matching TRBD2. The ends lost 0 bases at V and 11 bases at J; junction bases unmatched: 7. The CDR3 sequence is 14 residues long. Per germline, CDR1 SGDLS and CDR2 YYNGEE. This CDR3 reads CASSVGALAAKQFF. CDR3 DNA: TGTGCCAGCAGCGTAGGTGCACTAGCGGCTAAGCAGTTCTTC.

The rearrangement joins TRBV5-1 to TRBJ2-3; no definite D call. V was cut by 1 base and J by 4 bases, with 7 bases left in between. In germline, CDR1 is SGHRS, CDR2 YFSETQ. The CDR3 is made up of 13 amino acids. This chain's CDR3 is CASSLTVPDTQYF. As DNA, the CDR3 is TGCGCCAGCAGCTTGACAGTCCCAGATACGCAGTATTTT.

J is TRBJ1-2 and V is TRBV4-3; 10 nucleotides match TRBD1. Per the germline V gene, CDR1 is LGHNA and CDR2 is YSLEER. This CDR3 has 15 amino acids. The ends lost 0 bases at V and 5 bases at J; junction bases unmatched: 3. CDR3 sequence: CASSQELGQGYGYTF. For the CDR3, the DNA is TGCGCCAGCAGCCAAGAGCTGGGACAGGGGTATGGCTACACCTTC.

This clone was observed a single time. This chain joins TRBV6-5 and TRBJ2-4; 8 nucleotides align to TRBD2. Germline-derived CDR1 and CDR2 are MNHEY and SVGAGI. Losses at the gene ends were 0 bases for V and 9 bases for J; bases not matched to a gene: 4. CDR3 length equals 14 residues. For the CDR3, the DNA is TGTGCCAGCAGTTACTCAGCGGGAGAGCGCATTCAGTACTTC. This sequence encodes CASSYSAGERIQYF.

J is TRBJ2-1 and V is TRBV21-1; the D call in the table, TRBD2, was not verified against the DNA. TRBV21-1 is a pseudogene locus. This CDR3 has 14 residues. Here the CDR3 DNA reads TGTGCCAGCGGGCCACCCGGGGGGGACGATGAGCAGTTCTTC. Its protein is CASGPPGGDDEQFF.

This clone appeared a single time. The chain employs TRBV11-2 and TRBJ2-7, with a possible D match to TRBD2 (6 bases). The CDR3 runs 14 residues. V was pared by 0 bases and J by 5 bases, with 11 bases between. CDR1 is SGHAT, CDR2 FQNNGV, per germline. Here the CDR3 DNA reads TGTGCCAGCAGCTTAGACGGGGCGGGGAACGAGCAGTACTTC. Translation gives CASSLDGAGNEQYF.

The chain joins TRBV5-1 to TRBJ2-7; 10 bases are a match to TRBD2. V dropped 1 base and J dropped 7; count of bases not matched to a gene: 8. Germline-derived CDR1 and CDR2 are SGHRS and YFSETQ. The CDR3 runs 15 residues. The CDR3 sequence is CASSLTSGELREQYF. Here the CDR3 DNA reads TGCGCCAGCAGCTTGACTAGCGGGGAACTACGAGAGCAGTACTTC.

The CDR3 nucleotides are TGTGCCAGCAGCCTCCCGGGTGAAGAGACCCAGTACTTC. Amino acid sequence: CASSLPGEETQYF. V usage is TRBV7-9 and J usage is TRBJ2-5; D remains ambiguous. Germline assignment: CDR1 SEHNR and CDR2 FQNEAQ (reference sequence). CDR3 length: 13 amino acids. Trimming pared 5 bases from V and 3 bases from J, leaving 10 bases between.

The rearrangement links TRBV27 to TRBJ2-7; the match to TRBD2 covers 8 bases. V dropped 4 bases and J dropped 0; count of bases not matched to a gene: 8. The CDR3 totals 16 residues. The germline CDR1 and CDR2 sequences are MNHEY and SMNVEV (reference sequence). The CDR3 bases are TGTGCCAGCAGTTGGGATAGCGGGGCCAGCTCCTACGAGCAGTACTTC. Amino acids: CASSWDSGASSYEQYF.

The CDR3 DNA is TGTGCCAGCAGCTTAGGTAACAGCAAAAACATTCAGTACTTC. Its translation is CASSLGNSKNIQYF. The chain is built from TRBV7-2 and TRBJ2-4; no clear D. Germline V gives CDR1 SGHTA, CDR2 FQGNSA. The V and J ends lost 1 base and 3 bases respectively, with 7 bases between them. This CDR3 has 14 residues.

This clone was detected a few times. The V and J genes are TRBV6-4 and TRBJ2-1, with 10 bases aligning to TRBD2. The CDR3 extends over 14 amino acids. V shed 7 bases and J 8 bases; nucleotides not matched to a gene: 8. Germline CDR1 and CDR2: MRHNA and SNTAGT. The CDR3 bases are TGTGCCAGCAAAATAAGCGGGAGGGCCCATGAGCAGTTCTTC. It yields the protein CASKISGRAHEQFF.

The chain's CDR3 is CASSLGGAQYF. CDR3 sequence (DNA): TGTGCCAGCAGCCTCGGGGGGGCGCAGTACTTC. The chain joins TRBV7-9 to TRBJ2-7; 8 nucleotides agree with TRBD2. With V trimmed by 5 bases and J by 9 bases, 3 bases remained unmatched. The CDR3 is made up of 11 amino acids. Germline values: CDR1 SEHNR, CDR2 FQNEAQ (reference sequence).

The rearrangement joins TRBV5-1 to TRBJ2-7, with D tentatively TRBD2 (6 bases). V lost 5 bases to trimming and J lost 0 bases, with 15 bases between them. Germline CDR1 is SGHRS and CDR2 is YFSETQ. The length of the CDR3 is 15 residues. The CDR3 DNA reads TGCGCCAGCAGAGGCGGAGGGGACCTCTCCTACGAGCAGTACTTC. It translates to CASRGGGDLSYEQYF. Supplemented by reference TRBV5-1 and TRBJ2-7, the full variable domain reads KAGVTQTPRYLIKTRGQQVTLSCSPISGHRSVSWYQQTPGQGLQFLFEYFSETQRNKGNFPGRFSGRQFSNSRSEMNVSTLELGDSALYLCASRGGGDLSYEQYFGPGTRLTVT.

The table lists this clone with a few counts. The chain links TRBV25-1 to TRBJ1-1, with no clear D. The length of the CDR3 is 14 residues. The germline CDR1 and CDR2 sequences are MGHDK and SYGVNS. V was shortened by 0 bases and J by 3 bases, with 8 bases between the two germline ends. The CDR3 loop reads CASSEYLPDTEAFF. CDR3 DNA sequence: TGTGCCAGCAGTGAATACTTGCCGGACACTGAAGCTTTCTTT.

The J gene is TRBJ2-5, the V gene TRBV12-2; the table assigns TRBD2, which was not confirmed against the DNA. TRBV12-2 is listed as a pseudogene. CDR3 size: 14 residues. The CDR3 loop reads CASPPSGRAGTQYF. The CDR3 DNA reads as TGTGCAAGTCCGCCCTCGGGCCGGGCGGGGACCCAGTACTTC.

The rearrangement joins TRBV29-1 to TRBJ2-5; 9 bases line up with TRBD1. CDR1 is SQVTM and CDR2 is ANQGSEA in the germline V gene. Losses at the gene ends were 3 bases for V and 5 bases for J; bases not matched to a gene: 10. The CDR3 runs to 15 residues. The CDR3 reads CSVEGVGQGRETQYF. CDR3 nucleotides: TGCAGCGTTGAGGGGGTAGGACAGGGGCGGGAGACCCAGTACTTC.